This T cell receptor beta chain was identified during a study of T cells in localized non-small cell lung cancer. The study's findings and limits: In the blood, greater T cell density corresponded to longer overall survival. Paired adjacent lung recovered a median about 61 of the top 100 tumor clones. The tumor had only one region sequenced, so heterogeneity remains possible. The study found T cell clonality highest in uninvolved adjacent lung, above tumor.

Details on this clone: Its target is not known.

Profiling relied on immunoSEQ multiplex PCR, and the TCRdb table lists in-frame clones only, not all of them. The sample holds 1,400 or so clones; around a third are singletons and the top ten take 7.5% to 10%. Sequences were derived from lung tumor tissue, sampled before any cancer treatment. This TCR came from a male donor aged 60 or over with stage II squamous cell lung carcinoma.

Here the CDR3 DNA reads TGTGCCAGTAGACCGTTGTACGGCCTGAACACTGAAGCTTTCTTT. Translation: CASRPLYGLNTEAFF. This chain joins TRBV19 and TRBJ1-1; D uncertain. Germline V lookup: CDR1 LNHDA, CDR2 SQIVND (reference sequence). The V end was cut by 6 bases, the J end by 0 bases, with 14 bases between. CDR3 size: 15 residues. The full variable domain, with the rest looked up from reference TRBV19 and TRBJ1-1, is DGGITQSPKYLFRKEGQNVTLSCEQNLNHDAMYWYRQDPGQGLRLIYYSQIVNDFQKGDIAEGYSVSREKKESFPLTVTSAQKNPTAFYLCASRPLYGLNTEAFFGQGTRLTVV.